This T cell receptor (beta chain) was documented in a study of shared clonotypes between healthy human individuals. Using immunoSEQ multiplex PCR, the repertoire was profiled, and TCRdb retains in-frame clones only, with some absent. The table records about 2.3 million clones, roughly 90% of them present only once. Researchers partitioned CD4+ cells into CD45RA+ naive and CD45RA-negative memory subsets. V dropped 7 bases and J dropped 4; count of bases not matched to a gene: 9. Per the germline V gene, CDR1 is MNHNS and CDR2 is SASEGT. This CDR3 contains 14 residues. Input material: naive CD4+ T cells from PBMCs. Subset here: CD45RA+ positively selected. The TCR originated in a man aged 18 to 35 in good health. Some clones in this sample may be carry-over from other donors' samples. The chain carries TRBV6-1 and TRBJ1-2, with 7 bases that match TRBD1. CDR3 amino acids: CASKASTGAYGYTF. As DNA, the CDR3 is TGTGCCAGCAAAGCCTCCACAGGGGCCTATGGCTACACCTTC.